Each of the 11 T cell receptor beta chains below was sequenced from the same sample in a study of cytomegalovirus exposure and HLA in healthy donors. Primers included in the PCR were 60 Vbeta and 13 Jbeta primers. Produced via immunoSEQ multiplex PCR; TCRdb's table is partial and in-frame only. This sample carries about 99,000 clones, about 79% of them seen once, and the ten largest clones take less than 3.5%. The sequenced sample consisted of PBMCs. These TCRs come from a male donor in good health and CMV-seropositive.

The chain employs TRBV7-9 and TRBJ1-2; D perhaps matches TRBD1 (6 bases). This CDR3 is 14 amino acids long. Germline V CDR1 and CDR2: SEHNR, FQNEAQ (reference sequence). Trimming removed 4 bases from V and 6 bases from J, with 15 bases in between. CDR3 residues: CASSSLLQGNGYTF. The DNA of the CDR3 is TGTGCCAGCAGCTCCTTATTACAGGGTAATGGCTACACCTTC.

The chain couples TRBV27 to TRBJ2-7; TRBD1 agrees at 7 bases. V was pared by 7 bases and J by 6 bases, with 12 bases of the junction left unmatched. The CDR3 consists of 14 residues. CDR1 is MNHEY and CDR2 is SMNVEV in the germline V gene (reference sequence). The CDR3 DNA sequence: TGTGCCAGCACCCCGACAGGGCGTTTAGTCGAGCAGTACTTC. It translates to CASTPTGRLVEQYF.

The chain uses TRBV6-6 and TRBJ2-5, with a weak D call TRBD1 (6 bases). The CDR3 sequence is 13 residues long. Trimming took off 4 bases at V and 1 base at J, with 7 bases between the two ends. CDR1 and CDR2 (germline): MNHNY, SVGAGI (reference sequence). The CDR3 sequence is CASSSDSQETQYF. DNA of the CDR3: TGTGCCAGCAGTTCGGACAGCCAAGAGACCCAGTACTTC.

The V call is TRBV5-1, the J call TRBJ1-1, with D possibly being TRBD1 (5 bases). There are 16 residues in the CDR3. Germline CDR1 and CDR2: SGHRS and YFSETQ. Deletions cut 0 bases from V and 5 bases from J, with 17 bases between. CDR3 sequence: CASSLGGGILRTEAFF. CDR3 sequence (DNA): TGCGCCAGCAGCTTGGGCGGGGGGATTTTGAGGACTGAAGCTTTCTTT.

The chain links TRBV5-1 to TRBJ1-1; 10 positions agree with TRBD1. The length of the CDR3 is 13 residues. V shed 4 bases and J 8 bases; nucleotides not matched to a gene: 5. CDR1 and CDR2 (germline): SGHRS, YFSETQ. The CDR3 DNA follows: TGCGCCAGCAGCCACGGACAGGGGGGGGAAGCTTTCTTT. It codes for CASSHGQGGEAFF.

This clone was detected many times. The V call is TRBV2, the J call TRBJ1-5; 8 bases match TRBD1. Germline CDR1 SNHLY, CDR2 FYNNEI. The CDR3 covers 17 residues. Germline trimming cut 0 bases from V and 5 bases from J; bases unmatched to any gene: 9. The CDR3 sequence: CASSEARGTGGDQPQHF. For the CDR3, the DNA is TGTGCCAGCAGTGAAGCGCGTGGTACAGGGGGTGATCAGCCCCAGCATTTT.

This chain joins TRBV30 and TRBJ1-5; no definite D call. Germline values: CDR1 GTSNPN, CDR2 SVGIG (reference sequence). The CDR3 totals 12 residues. Trimming took 0 bases from V and 9 from J, leaving 9 bases between them. The DNA for the CDR3 is TGTGCCTGGAGTGTACGGGGAACGCCCCAGCATTTT. Translation: CAWSVRGTPQHF.

The CDR3 is CASSFLGLSNQPQHF. The CDR3 DNA sequence: TGTGCCAGCAGCTTCCTTGGGCTCAGCAATCAGCCCCAGCATTTT. The J gene is TRBJ1-5, the V gene TRBV7-2, with no clear D. V was cut by 3 bases and J by 1 base, with 10 bases left in between. The CDR3 length is 15 residues. Germline V gene sequence: CDR1 SGHTA, CDR2 FQGNSA.

This chain joins TRBV5-4 and TRBJ1-3, with D possibly matching TRBD1 (6 bases). V was shortened by 3 bases and J by 6 bases, with 16 bases between the two germline ends. The CDR3 is made up of 15 amino acids. Germline loops: CDR1 SGHNT, CDR2 YYREEE (reference sequence). The CDR3 DNA reads as TGTGCCAGCAGCTCAGTCGGACAGCCCTTAAACACCATATATTTT. Translated: CASSSVGQPLNTIYF.

This chain links TRBV5-4 with TRBJ2-7; 8 nucleotides agree with TRBD2. Germline loops: CDR1 SGHNT, CDR2 YYREEE (reference sequence). This CDR3 spans 15 amino acids. Trimming removed 4 bases from V and 9 bases from J; junction bases left unmatched: 15. This CDR3 is CASSTSGTSKLGQYF. CDR3 sequence (DNA): TGTGCCAGCAGCACCTCCGGGACTAGTAAGCTGGGGCAGTACTTC.

The sample holds a few counts of this clone. This chain connects TRBV5-1 to TRBJ2-2; D gene uncertain. Germline CDR1 reads SGHRS; CDR2 reads YFSETQ. With 5 bases removed from V and 0 bases from J, the gap between germline ends came to 8 bases. The CDR3 runs to 14 residues. The CDR3 region is CASRRLANTGELFF. CDR3 DNA sequence: TGCGCCAGCAGGAGGCTGGCGAACACCGGGGAGCTGTTTTTT.